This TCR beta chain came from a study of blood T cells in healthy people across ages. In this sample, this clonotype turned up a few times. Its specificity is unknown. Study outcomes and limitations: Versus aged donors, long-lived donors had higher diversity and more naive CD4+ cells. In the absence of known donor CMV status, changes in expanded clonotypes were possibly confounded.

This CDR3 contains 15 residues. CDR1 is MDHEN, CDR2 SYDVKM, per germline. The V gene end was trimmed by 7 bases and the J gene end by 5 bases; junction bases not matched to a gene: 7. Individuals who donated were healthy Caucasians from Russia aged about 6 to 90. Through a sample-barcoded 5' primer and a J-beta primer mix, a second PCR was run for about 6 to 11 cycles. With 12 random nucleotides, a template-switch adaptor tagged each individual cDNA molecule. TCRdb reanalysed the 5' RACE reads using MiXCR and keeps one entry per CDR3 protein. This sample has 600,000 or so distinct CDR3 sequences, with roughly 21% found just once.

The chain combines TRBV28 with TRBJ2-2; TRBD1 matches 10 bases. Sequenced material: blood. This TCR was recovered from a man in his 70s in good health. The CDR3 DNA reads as TGTGCCAGCAAAGGGGGGACAGGGGTTACCGGGGAGCTGTTTTTT. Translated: CASKGGTGVTGELFF.